Presented here are 10 T cell receptor beta chains from one specimen sequenced in a study of blood T cell repertoires in COVID-19. The repertoire was sequenced with immunoSEQ multiplex PCR; TCRdb's copy has only in-frame clones and lacks some. The repertoire holds around 100,000 clones, with 80% to 90% as singletons. Sequenced sample: peripheral blood. The receptors were sampled from a woman older than 75 with acute or convalescent COVID-19.

The chain is built from TRBV29-1 and TRBJ2-7; TRBD1 aligns across 7 bases. With 8 bases clipped from V and 6 bases from J, the junction kept 10 bases outside the gene matches. Germline V CDR1 and CDR2: SQVTM, ANQGSEA. The CDR3 length is 12 residues. The CDR3 bases are TGCAGCACCTGGACAGGATGGGGCGAGCAGTACTTC. This translates into CSTWTGWGEQYF.

This sequence joins TRBV19 and TRBJ2-4; TRBD1 agrees at 9 bases. This CDR3 contains 15 residues. CDR1 and CDR2 (germline): LNHDA, SQIVND (reference sequence). V lost 2 bases and J lost 4; bases outside the gene matches: 3. This chain's CDR3 is CASSIRGTGKNIQYF. The CDR3 nucleotides read TGTGCCAGTAGTATACGGGGGACAGGGAAAAACATTCAGTACTTC.

The gene calls are TRBV5-5 and TRBJ1-2; TRBD1 aligns across 8 bases. Germline V gene lookup returns CDR1 SGHKS and CDR2 YYEKEE (reference sequence). V gave up 4 bases and J gave up 2 bases; unmatched junction bases: 13. This CDR3 region has 17 residues. The CDR3 here is CASSRGTGPISNYGYTF. Written as DNA, the CDR3 is TGTGCCAGCAGCCGGGGGACAGGCCCCATAAGCAACTATGGCTACACCTTC.

The chain carries TRBV2 and TRBJ1-2, with D tentatively TRBD1 (6 bases). The germline V and J ends were trimmed by 2 bases and 2 bases, with 12 bases remaining between them. Germline V gene lookup returns CDR1 SNHLY and CDR2 FYNNEI. This CDR3 comprises 15 residues. CDR3: CASSENLGTNYGYTF. CDR3 nucleotides: TGTGCCAGCAGTGAAAACCTCGGGACAAACTATGGCTACACCTTC.

Worth noting for this clone: Sequence at one end of the junction differs from germline and may be a read error. The chain couples TRBV7-9 to TRBJ2-3; 10 nucleotides agree with TRBD1. The CDR3 spans 14 residues. Germline lookup yields CDR1 SEHNR and CDR2 FQNEAQ (reference sequence). CDR3 protein: CASNLGTGADTQYF. The CDR3 region has the DNA TGTGCCAGCAACTTAGGGACAGGGGCAGATACGCAGTATTTT.

This rearrangement joins TRBV7-2 to TRBJ1-1; tentative D call: TRBD1 (6 bases). Between the trimmed V and J ends, which lost 5 bases and 6 bases, there was a span of 10 bases. CDR3 length: 12 amino acids. The germline V gene has CDR1 SGHTA and CDR2 FQGNSA. The DNA for the CDR3 is TGTGCCAGCAGCCGACAGGTACCTGAAGCTTTCTTT. As protein: CASSRQVPEAFF.

The chain combines TRBV25-1 with TRBJ2-1; D unclear. Per the germline V gene, CDR1 is MGHDK and CDR2 is SYGVNS. The CDR3 extends over 13 amino acids. V lost 1 base and J lost 3, with 4 bases in between. The DNA of the CDR3 is TGTGCCAGCAGTGAATTCGGCTACAATGAGCAGTTCTTC. Translation gives CASSEFGYNEQFF.

V is TRBV5-1 and J is TRBJ1-5; 8 bases line up with TRBD1. Trimming cost V 0 bases and J 6 bases; bases outside gene matches: 8. The germline CDR1 and CDR2 sequences are SGHRS and YFSETQ. The CDR3 loop spans 16 amino acids. The CDR3: CASSLAPQGGGQPQHF. The DNA of the CDR3 is TGCGCCAGCAGCTTGGCCCCACAGGGGGGCGGTCAGCCCCAGCATTTT.

V and J are TRBV5-1 and TRBJ2-5; D is uncertain. The germline CDR1 and CDR2 sequences are SGHRS and YFSETQ. V was pared by 0 bases and J by 2 bases, with 8 bases between. CDR3 length equals 14 residues. The CDR3 bases are TGCGCCAGCAGCTTGGGGGCCGGTCAAGAGACCCAGTACTTC. Translated: CASSLGAGQETQYF.

This clone was counted between two and nine times. The rearrangement links TRBV6-6 to TRBJ1-5; D is ambiguous. The CDR3 contains 13 residues. Germline V gene sequence: CDR1 MNHNY, CDR2 SVGAGI (reference sequence). V lost 3 bases, J lost 10 bases, and 13 bases lay in between. This CDR3 is CASSYQDSPPQHF. CDR3 DNA sequence: TGTGCCAGCAGTTATCAAGACTCCCCACCCCAGCATTTT.